This T cell receptor beta chain was identified during a study of graft-versus-host responses after intestinal transplantation. The wider study: Each transplant was multivisceral, liver-intestinal, or isolated intestinal.

The CDR3 is 15 residues long. The germline V and J ends were trimmed by 1 base and 4 bases, with 14 bases remaining between them. CDR1 and CDR2 (germline): SGHVS, FQNEAQ. Using immunoSEQ multiplex PCR, the repertoire was profiled, and TCRdb retains in-frame clones only, with some absent. The table includes around 50,000 clones, around 92% detected once. About this clone: The target antigen is unknown.

This chain links TRBV7-8 with TRBJ2-7; D possibly corresponds to TRBD2 (5 bases). The specimen was unstimulated CD4+ T cells sorted from spleen or lymph node cells, collected before transplant. The TCR originated in a human donor who was the organ donor for an intestinal transplant. The CDR3 spells CASSLVRELEYEQYF. The CDR3 region has the DNA TGTGCCAGCAGCTTAGTCCGGGAACTCGAATACGAGCAGTACTTC.